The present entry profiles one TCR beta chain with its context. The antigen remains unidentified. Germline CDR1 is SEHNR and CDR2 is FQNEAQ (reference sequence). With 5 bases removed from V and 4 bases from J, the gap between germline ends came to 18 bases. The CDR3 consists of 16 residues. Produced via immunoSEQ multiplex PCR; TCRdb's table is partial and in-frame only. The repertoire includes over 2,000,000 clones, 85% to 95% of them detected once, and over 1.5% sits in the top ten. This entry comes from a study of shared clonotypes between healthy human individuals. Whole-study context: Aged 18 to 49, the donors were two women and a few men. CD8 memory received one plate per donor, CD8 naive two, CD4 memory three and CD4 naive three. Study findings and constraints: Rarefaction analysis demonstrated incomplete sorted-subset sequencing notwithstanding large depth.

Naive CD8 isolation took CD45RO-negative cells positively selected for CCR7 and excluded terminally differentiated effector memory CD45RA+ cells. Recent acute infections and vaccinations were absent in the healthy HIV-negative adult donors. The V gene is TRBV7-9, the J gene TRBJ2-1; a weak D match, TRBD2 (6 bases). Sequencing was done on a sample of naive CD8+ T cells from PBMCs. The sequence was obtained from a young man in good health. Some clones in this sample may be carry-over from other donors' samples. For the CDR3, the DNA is TGTGCCAGCAGCGGCCGACTAGGACGTTTGTACAATGAGCAGTTCTTC. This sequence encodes CASSGRLGRLYNEQFF.